The 8 T cell receptor beta chains in this list originate from one sample, sequenced in a study of CD8 T cells in Susac syndrome. Random hexamers were used to reverse transcribe the RNA input (roughly 0.5 to 1 ug). Each CDR3 protein gets one entry after TCRdb re-called the immunoSEQ multiplex PCR reads with MiXCR. The repertoire holds more than 90,000 distinct CDR3 sequences, with 90% to 95% as singletons. The sequenced sample consisted of CD4+ T cells from PBMCs. Source of these receptors: a human donor with multiple sclerosis.

This clonotype was seen just once. The chain carries TRBV9 and TRBJ1-1; 8 nucleotides line up with TRBD1. From germline, CDR1 is SGDLS and CDR2 YYNGEE. V lost 3 bases to trimming and J lost 5 bases; unmatched junction nucleotides: 12. The CDR3 runs 16 residues. Written as DNA, the CDR3 is TGTGCCAGCAGCGCGGGGAGAACAGGGGGGTTTACTGAAGCTTTCTTT. It yields the protein CASSAGRTGGFTEAFF.

The CDR3 DNA reads as TGTGCCAGTAAGACAGGGGGCATGGAGACCCAGTACTTC. Its protein is CASKTGGMETQYF. The rearrangement joins TRBV7-9 to TRBJ2-5; 10 positions agree with TRBD1. The V segment lost 9 bases and the J segment 5 bases; nucleotides outside the gene matches: 6. Per germline, CDR1 SEHNR and CDR2 FQNEAQ (reference sequence). The CDR3 has 13 residues.

V gene TRBV7-9 combines with J gene TRBJ1-1; D is unresolved. CDR1 is SEHNR, CDR2 FQNEAQ, per germline (reference sequence). The V gene lost 4 bases and the J gene lost 1 base, with 10 bases spanning the gap. The length of the CDR3 is 14 residues. The CDR3 reads CASSWPPRNTEAFF. The CDR3 nucleotides read TGTGCCAGCAGCTGGCCACCTAGGAACACTGAAGCTTTCTTT. Full variable domain (rest looked up from reference TRBV7-9 and TRBJ1-1): DTGVSQNPRHKITKRGQNVTFRCDPISEHNRLYWYRQTLGQGPEFLTYFQNEAQLEKSRLLSDRFSAERPKGSFSTLEIQRTEQGDSAMYLCASSWPPRNTEAFFGQGTRLTVV.

V usage is TRBV6-1 and J usage is TRBJ2-5; TRBD2 matches 14 bases. The J segment lost 5 bases and the V segment lost 6 bases, leaving 11 bases of the junction unmatched. The V gene's germline CDR1 is MNHNS and CDR2 SASEGT. The CDR3 has 17 residues. CDR3 in DNA: TGTGCCAGCAGCCGTCAGACTAGCGGGGGGGCCGGGGAGACCCAGTACTTC. This translates into CASSRQTSGGAGETQYF.

J is TRBJ1-5 and V is TRBV19, with D perhaps matching TRBD1 (6 bases). The germline gives CDR1 LNHDA, CDR2 SQIVND (reference sequence). The CDR3 has 14 amino acids. Trimming removed 5 bases from V and 9 bases from J, with 17 bases in between. The CDR3 coding sequence is TGTGCCAGTAGTCCCCAACCGGACAGTCCGCCCCAGCATTTT. It is translated as CASSPQPDSPPQHF.

The CDR3: CASSLTTGTGDSPLHF. CDR3 bases: TGCGCCAGCAGCTTAACAACCGGGACAGGGGATTCACCCCTCCACTTT. This rearrangement joins TRBV5-1 to TRBJ1-6; TRBD1 agrees at 10 bases. Germline trimming cut 2 bases from V and 8 bases from J; bases unmatched to any gene: 7. Per the germline V gene, CDR1 is SGHRS and CDR2 is YFSETQ. The CDR3 runs 16 residues.

The rearrangement joins TRBV27 to TRBJ1-1; D remains unclear. Germline CDR1 and CDR2: MNHEY and SMNVEV (reference sequence). The ends were cut back, 4 bases at V and 9 bases at J, with 15 bases in the middle. The CDR3 runs 13 residues. The DNA of the CDR3 is TGTGCCAGCAGTTCGCACAGAGACCGTCAAGCTTTCTTT. It is translated as CASSSHRDRQAFF.

The V and J genes are TRBV6-6 and TRBJ2-6; D remains unclear. Germline V gene lookup returns CDR1 MNHNY and CDR2 SVGAGI (reference sequence). V lost 5 bases, J lost 0 bases, and 8 bases lay in between. CDR3 length: 15 amino acids. The CDR3 is CASSRGSSGANVLTF. The CDR3 region has the DNA TGTGCCAGCAGTCGTGGTAGCTCTGGGGCCAACGTCCTGACTTTC.